This T cell receptor beta chain comes out of a study of blood T cells in healthy people across ages. Overall study results and limits: When one million T cells were used, diversity estimates were thought to be underestimates.

This clonotype was observed a few times. The antigen remains undetermined. Trimming pared 0 bases from V and 1 base from J, leaving 5 bases between. CDR3 length: 14 residues. Germline CDR1 and CDR2: LNHNV and YYDKDF (reference sequence). Each donor supplied approximately 10 milliliters of peripheral blood. Through a sample-barcoded 5' primer and a J-beta primer mix, a second PCR was run for roughly 6 to 11 cycles. Every molecule of cDNA carried a tag from a template-switch adaptor with 12 random nucleotides. All samples yielded 2.5 million or more CDR3-containing paired-end reads. A single record per CDR3 protein comes from TCRdb applying MiXCR to the 5' RACE reads. The sample has 1.5 million to 1.9 million distinct CDR3 sequences, under 55% seen once.

The rearrangement uses TRBV15 and TRBJ2-3; D call uncertain. The sequencing sample was made of blood. This TCR was sampled from a woman aged 18-30 years in good health. The CDR3 here is CATSRDLGTDTQYF. The CDR3 nucleotides read TGTGCCACCAGCAGAGATTTGGGCACAGATACGCAGTATTTT.